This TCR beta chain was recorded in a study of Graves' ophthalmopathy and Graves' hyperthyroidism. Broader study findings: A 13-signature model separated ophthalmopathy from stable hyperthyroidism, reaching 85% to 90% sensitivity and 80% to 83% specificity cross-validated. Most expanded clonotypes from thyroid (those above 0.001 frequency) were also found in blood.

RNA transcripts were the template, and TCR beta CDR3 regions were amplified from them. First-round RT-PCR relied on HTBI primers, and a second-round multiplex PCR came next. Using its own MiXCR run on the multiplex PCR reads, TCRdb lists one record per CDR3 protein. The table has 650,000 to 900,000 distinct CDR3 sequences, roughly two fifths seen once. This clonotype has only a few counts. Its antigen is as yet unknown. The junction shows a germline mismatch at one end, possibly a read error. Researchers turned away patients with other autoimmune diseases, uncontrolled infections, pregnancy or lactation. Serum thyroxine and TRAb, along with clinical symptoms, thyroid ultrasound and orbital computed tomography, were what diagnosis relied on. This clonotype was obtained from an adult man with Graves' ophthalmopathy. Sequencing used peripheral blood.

The CDR3 region has the DNA TGTGCTAGCAGTTCCGGGACAGGGGGCGATTGGTACACCGGGGAGCTGTTTTTT. This sequence encodes CASSSGTGGDWYTGELFF. This rearrangement joins TRBV25-1 to TRBJ2-2, with 12 bases that match TRBD1. The CDR3 runs to 18 residues. Germline V gene lookup returns CDR1 MGHDK and CDR2 SYGVNS.